This TCR beta chain derives from a study of beta chain features in type 1 diabetes. The V end lost 4 bases, the J end lost 4 bases, and 15 bases lay between the germline ends. The CDR3 runs 14 residues. The germline V gene encodes CDR1 SQVTM and CDR2 ANQGSEA. All sorted populations exceeded 98% purity. On this clone: The target antigen is unknown.

Regarding the study as a whole: Patients' naive, central memory and regulatory TCRB repertoires appeared more alike than those of healthy donors. HLA effects on TCRB rearrangement stayed unresolved here.

Sequencing targeted expressed TCRB transcripts, as all isolated RNA had been reverse transcribed. Assay: immunoSEQ multiplex PCR; the TCRdb copy retains only in-frame clones and omits some. The profile shows hundreds of thousands of clones, around 68% of them singletons. The receptor comes from a man between 25 and 39 years old in good health. The sample comprised naive CD4+ T cells from blood. This chain connects TRBV29-1 to TRBJ2-3; possibly TRBD2 for D (6 bases). CDR3 bases: TGCAGCGTTGTCGGTCGGGAGACCGCAGATACGCAGTATTTT. Its translation: CSVVGRETADTQYF.